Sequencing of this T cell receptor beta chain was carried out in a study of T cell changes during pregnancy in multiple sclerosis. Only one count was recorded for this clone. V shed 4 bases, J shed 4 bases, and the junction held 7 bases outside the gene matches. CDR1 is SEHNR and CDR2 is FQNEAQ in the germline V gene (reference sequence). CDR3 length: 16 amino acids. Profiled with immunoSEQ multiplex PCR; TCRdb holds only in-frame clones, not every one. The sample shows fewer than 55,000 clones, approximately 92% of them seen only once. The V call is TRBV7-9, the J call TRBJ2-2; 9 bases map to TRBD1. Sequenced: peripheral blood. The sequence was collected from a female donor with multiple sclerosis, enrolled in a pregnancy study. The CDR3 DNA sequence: TGTGCCAGCAGCTGGACAGGGGTTCCTGTCACCGGGGAGCTGTTTTTT. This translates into CASSWTGVPVTGELFF.